This T cell receptor (beta chain) originates from a study of CD8+CD57+ T cells in acquired aplastic anemia. Template material for TCR beta VDJ and CDR3 profiling consisted of genomic DNA. Each CDR3 protein is one row after TCRdb ran MiXCR on the reads. The top ten hold roughly 15% of the sample, which has nearly 60,000 distinct CDR3 sequences, approximately 54% seen once. The CDR3 sequence is 11 residues long. The germline V gene has CDR1 SQVTM and CDR2 ANQGSEA. V lost 7 bases, J lost 8 bases, and 3 bases stayed unmatched. CD8+CD57+ cell expansion had been shown by flow cytometry in patients chosen for sequencing.

Sequenced: sorted CD4+, CD8+, or CD8+CD57+ T cells (not recorded which) from PBMCs. This receptor was obtained from a human donor with aplastic anemia. This chain joins TRBV29-1 and TRBJ2-1; 9 nucleotides line up with TRBD2. The chain's CDR3 is CSESSGDEQFF. The CDR3 DNA follows: TGCAGCGAATCTAGCGGGGATGAGCAGTTCTTC.